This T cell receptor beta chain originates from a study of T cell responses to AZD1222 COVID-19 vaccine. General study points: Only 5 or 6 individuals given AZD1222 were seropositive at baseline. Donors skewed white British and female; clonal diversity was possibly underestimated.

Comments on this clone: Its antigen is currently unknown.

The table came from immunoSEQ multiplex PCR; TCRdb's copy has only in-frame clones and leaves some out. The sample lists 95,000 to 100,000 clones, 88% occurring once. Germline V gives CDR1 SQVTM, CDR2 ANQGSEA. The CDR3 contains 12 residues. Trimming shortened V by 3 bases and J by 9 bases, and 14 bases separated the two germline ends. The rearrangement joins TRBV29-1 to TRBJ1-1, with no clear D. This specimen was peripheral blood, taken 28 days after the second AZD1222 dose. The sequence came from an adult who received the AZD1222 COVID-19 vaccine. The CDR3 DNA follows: TGCAGCGTTGACCTGTTGAAGTCCCAAGCTTTCTTT. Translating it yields CSVDLLKSQAFF. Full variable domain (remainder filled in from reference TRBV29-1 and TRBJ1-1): SAVISQKPSRDICQRGTSLTIQCQVDSQVTMMFWYRQQPGQSLTLIATANQGSEATYESGFVIDKFPISRPNLTFSTLTVSNMSPEDSSIYLCSVDLLKSQAFFGQGTRLTVV.